These 7 T cell receptor beta chains came from one sample sequenced in a study of CD8 T cells in ankylosing spondylitis. MiXCR, run by TCRdb on the 5' RACE reads, gives a single entry per CDR3 protein. The sample shows approximately 350,000 distinct CDR3 sequences, 20% to 25% of them seen only once. Sequenced input: blood, either unsorted or a sorted T cell fraction (not recorded which). These receptors came from a male donor with ankylosing spondylitis or in good health (not recorded which).

This clonotype has more than one count but fewer than ten. As DNA, the CDR3 is TGTGCCAGCTCCGGGACTTTCCAAGAGACCCAGTACTTC. Translation gives CASSGTFQETQYF. This rearrangement joins TRBV12-3 or TRBV12-4 to TRBJ2-5; D is perhaps TRBD2 (6 bases). The length of the CDR3 is 13 residues. Trimming took 8 bases from V and 1 from J, leaving 11 bases between them.

The chain uses TRBV5-1 and TRBJ2-5, with a tentative D call TRBD1 (5 bases). Trimming removed 2 bases at V and 1 base at J, with 12 bases between. The CDR3 length is 15 residues. CDR1 is SGHRS, CDR2 YFSETQ, per germline. The CDR3 protein is CASSLSHGAQETQYF. Written as DNA, the CDR3 is TGCGCCAGCAGCTTAAGTCATGGGGCCCAAGAGACCCAGTACTTC.

This clonotype was seen a handful of times. The chain uses TRBV6-1 and TRBJ2-7; D gene ambiguous. The CDR3 is made up of 14 amino acids. Germline loops: CDR1 MNHNS, CDR2 SASEGT. Trimming cost V 5 bases and J 1 base, with 12 bases left between them. CDR3 sequence (DNA): TGTGCCAGCAGTCCACTACGTCCGTCCTACGAGCAGTACTTC. Amino acid sequence: CASSPLRPSYEQYF.

This clonotype was recorded at least ten times. The chain is built from TRBV6-5 and TRBJ2-6; no definite D call. The CDR3 runs 16 residues. V was clipped by 2 bases and J by 0 bases, with 8 bases between them. In germline, CDR1 is MNHEY, CDR2 SVGAGI. The CDR3 DNA reads TGTGCCAGCAGTTACGTGTGGGCCTCTGGGGCCAACGTCCTGACTTTC. The encoded protein is CASSYVWASGANVLTF.

This clonotype showed up just a few times. This sequence joins TRBV7-6 and TRBJ2-7; 9 nucleotides match TRBD1. CDR3 length equals 15 residues. Germline CDR1 is SGHVS and CDR2 is FNYEAQ. The V gene end was trimmed by 1 base and the J gene end by 3 bases; junction bases not matched to a gene: 4. CDR3 amino acids: CASSLGGTGSYEQYF. DNA for the CDR3: TGTGCCAGCAGCTTAGGGGGGACAGGGAGCTACGAGCAGTACTTC.

The chain couples TRBV4-1 to TRBJ1-6; D is perhaps TRBD1 (5 bases). CDR3 length: 15 residues. Between the trimmed V and J ends, which lost 1 base and 6 bases, there was a span of 10 bases. CDR1 is MGHRA and CDR2 is YSYEKL in the germline V gene. The CDR3 here is CASSQVLGLNSPLHF. The CDR3 DNA is TGCGCCAGCAGCCAAGTTTTGGGGCTTAATTCACCCCTCCACTTT.

This clonotype was found a few times. This chain uses TRBV4-2 with TRBJ2-1, with 9 positions matching TRBD2. Germline V gives CDR1 LGHNA, CDR2 YNFKEQ. The CDR3 is 16 residues long. The V gene end was trimmed by 0 bases and the J gene end by 6 bases; junction bases not matched to a gene: 6. CDR3 nucleotides: TGTGCCAGCAGCCAAGATCTGGCGGGGGGGTCCAATGAGCAGTTCTTC. Its translation: CASSQDLAGGSNEQFF.